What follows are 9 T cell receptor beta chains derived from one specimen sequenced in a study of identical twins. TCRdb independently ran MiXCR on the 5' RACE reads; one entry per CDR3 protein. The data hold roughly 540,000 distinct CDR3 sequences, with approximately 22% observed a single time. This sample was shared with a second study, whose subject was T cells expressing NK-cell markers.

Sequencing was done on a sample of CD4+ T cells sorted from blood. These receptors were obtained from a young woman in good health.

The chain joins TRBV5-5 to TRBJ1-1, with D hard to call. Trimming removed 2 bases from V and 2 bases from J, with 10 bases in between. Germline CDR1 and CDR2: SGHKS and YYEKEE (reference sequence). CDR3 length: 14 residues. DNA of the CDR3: TGTGCCAGCAGCTTCCGGCTCTTCAACACTGAAGCTTTCTTT. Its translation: CASSFRLFNTEAFF.

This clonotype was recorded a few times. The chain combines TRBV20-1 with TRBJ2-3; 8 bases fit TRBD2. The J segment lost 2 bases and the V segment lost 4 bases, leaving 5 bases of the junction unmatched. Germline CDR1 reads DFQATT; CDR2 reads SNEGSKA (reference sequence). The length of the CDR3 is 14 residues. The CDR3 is CSATAGGNTDTQYF. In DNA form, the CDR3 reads TGCAGTGCTACGGCGGGGGGTAACACAGATACGCAGTATTTT.

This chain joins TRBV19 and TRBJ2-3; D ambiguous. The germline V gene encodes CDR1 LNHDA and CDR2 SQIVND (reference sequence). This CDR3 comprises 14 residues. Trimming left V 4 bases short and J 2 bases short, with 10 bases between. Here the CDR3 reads CASSKGGFTDTQYF. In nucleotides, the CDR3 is TGTGCCAGTAGTAAGGGTGGGTTCACAGATACGCAGTATTTT.

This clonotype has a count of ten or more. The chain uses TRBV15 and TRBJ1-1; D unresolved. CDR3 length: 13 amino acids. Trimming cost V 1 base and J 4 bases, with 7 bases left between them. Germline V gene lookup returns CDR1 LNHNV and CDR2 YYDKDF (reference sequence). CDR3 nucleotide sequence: TGTGCCACCAGCAGAGTGGGTCGCACTGAAGCTTTCTTT. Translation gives CATSRVGRTEAFF.

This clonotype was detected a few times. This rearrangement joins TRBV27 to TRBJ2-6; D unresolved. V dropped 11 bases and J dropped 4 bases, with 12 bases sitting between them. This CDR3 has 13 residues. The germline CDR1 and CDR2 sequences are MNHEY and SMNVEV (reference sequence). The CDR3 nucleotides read TGTGCCCCGGCTAGAGCGGGGGCCAACGTCCTGACTTTC. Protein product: CAPARAGANVLTF.

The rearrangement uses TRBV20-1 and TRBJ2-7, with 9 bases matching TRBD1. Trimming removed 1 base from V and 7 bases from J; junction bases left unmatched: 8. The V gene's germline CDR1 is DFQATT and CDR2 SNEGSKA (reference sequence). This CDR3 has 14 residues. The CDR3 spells CSARGGQGWEEQYF. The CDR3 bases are TGCAGTGCTAGAGGGGGACAGGGCTGGGAAGAGCAGTACTTC.

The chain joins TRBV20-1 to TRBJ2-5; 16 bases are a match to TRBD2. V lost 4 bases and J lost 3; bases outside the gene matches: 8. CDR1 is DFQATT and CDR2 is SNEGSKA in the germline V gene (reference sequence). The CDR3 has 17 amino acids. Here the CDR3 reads CSATRRGLAGGKETQYF. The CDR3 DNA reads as TGCAGTGCTACCCGAAGGGGACTAGCGGGGGGGAAAGAGACCCAGTACTTC.

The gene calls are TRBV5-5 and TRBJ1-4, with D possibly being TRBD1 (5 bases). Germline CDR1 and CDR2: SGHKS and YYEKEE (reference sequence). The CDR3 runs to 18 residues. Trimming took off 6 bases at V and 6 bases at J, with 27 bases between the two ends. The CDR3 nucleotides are TGTGCCAGCACCCCCGGCATCGATCGGGGCGCCAATGATGAAAAACTGTTTTTT. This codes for CASTPGIDRGANDEKLFF. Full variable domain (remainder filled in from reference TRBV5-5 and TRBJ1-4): DAGVTQSPTHLIKTRGQQVTLRCSPISGHKSVSWYQQVLGQGPQFIFQYYEKEERGRGNFPDRFSARQFPNYSSELNVNALLLGDSALYLCASTPGIDRGANDEKLFFGSGTQLSVL.

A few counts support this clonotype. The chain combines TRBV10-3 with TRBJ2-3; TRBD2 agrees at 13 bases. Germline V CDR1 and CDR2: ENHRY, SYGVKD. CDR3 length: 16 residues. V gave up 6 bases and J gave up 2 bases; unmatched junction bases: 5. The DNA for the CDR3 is TGTGCCATCAGCCTTACTAGCGGGGGGGCCACAGATACGCAGTATTTT. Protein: CAISLTSGGATDTQYF.